This T cell receptor (beta chain) was recovered during a study of breast tumors, draining lymph nodes, adjacent tissues. From the multiplex PCR reads, TCRdb called clonotypes with MiXCR, one entry per CDR3 protein. The sample holds approximately 210,000 distinct CDR3 sequences, roughly 32% seen once. Findings and caveats of the study: Most tumor T cells seemingly derive from lymph node, then expand in tumor. Tumor repertoires ranked between lymph nodes and nontumor tissue in diversity, with V and J gene preferences. Luminal-like breast cancer showed significantly greater tumor-nontumor repertoire similarity than basal-like breast cancer did.

This clonotype was observed many times. Its antigen is unknown. Axillary draining lymph nodes of breast cancer patients supplied the node samples. The sequenced sample consisted of axillary lymph node tissue. This TCR came from a female donor with breast cancer. Some clones in this sample may be carry-over from other donors' samples.

This chain's CDR3 is CATQRRGGSPLHF. The CDR3 bases are TGTGCCACCCAGAGGAGGGGGGGATCACCCCTCCACTTT. V is TRBV12-3 or TRBV12-4 and J is TRBJ1-6; perhaps TRBD1 as D (6 bases). The CDR3 has 13 amino acids. Deletions cut 10 bases from V and 10 bases from J, with 17 bases between.